Each of the 7 T cell receptor beta chains below was sequenced from the same sample in a study of T-cell memory formation after mild COVID-19. TCRdb reprocessed the 5' RACE reads with MiXCR, giving one entry per CDR3 protein. The data contain about 560,000 distinct CDR3 sequences, about 18% of them singletons. Sequenced: PBMCs or a T cell subset sorted from them (not recorded which). The receptors come from an adult woman who had mild COVID-19 (a few samples of this study predate the infection). Cell type and time point are not known.

In this sample, this clonotype turned up a few times. The chain joins TRBV5-1 to TRBJ2-5; the match to TRBD1 covers 8 bases. This CDR3 is 15 amino acids long. The J segment lost 4 bases and the V segment lost 0 bases, leaving 5 bases of the junction unmatched. Germline assignment: CDR1 SGHRS and CDR2 YFSETQ. This chain's CDR3 is CASSLGQGTGETQYF. For the CDR3, the DNA is TGCGCCAGCAGCTTGGGACAGGGGACGGGAGAGACCCAGTACTTC.

The V call is TRBV15, the J call TRBJ1-1; D uncertain. CDR3 size: 13 residues. The germline gives CDR1 LNHNV, CDR2 YYDKDF (reference sequence). With 0 bases removed from V and 8 bases from J, the gap between germline ends came to 10 bases. For the CDR3, the DNA is TGTGCCACCAGCAGAGATTTGGGCAGGGAAGCTTTCTTT. It specifies CATSRDLGREAFF.

The CDR3 DNA sequence: TGTGCCAGCAGCAAACTAGCGGGGGGGCCGACAGATACGCAGTATTTT. Protein product: CASSKLAGGPTDTQYF. The V call is TRBV21-1, the J call TRBJ2-3; the D call of TRBD2 is as the table states it, not checked on the DNA. TRBV21-1 constitutes a pseudogene. CDR3 length: 16 amino acids.

The table lists this clonotype with a few counts. The J gene is TRBJ1-1, the V gene TRBV13; D gene unclear. Looked up from germline, CDR1 is PRHDT and CDR2 is FYEKMQ (reference sequence). The CDR3 covers 15 residues. V was pared by 3 bases and J by 1 base, with 12 bases between. Written as DNA, the CDR3 is TGTGCCAGCAGCTTCCTGCCCTTGGCGAACACTGAAGCTTTCTTT. This codes for CASSFLPLANTEAFF.

This clonotype was seen a few times. The rearrangement links TRBV7-9 to TRBJ1-4; D unclear. CDR1 and CDR2 from the germline V gene are SEHNR and FQNEAQ (reference sequence). CDR3 length equals 17 residues. V shed 0 bases and J shed 0 bases, with 11 bases lying between them. The CDR3 loop reads CASSLAPGAATNEKLFF. CDR3 coding DNA: TGTGCCAGCAGCTTAGCTCCCGGAGCCGCAACTAATGAAAAACTGTTTTTT. Together with reference TRBV7-9 and TRBJ1-4, the CDR3 gives the full variable domain: DTGVSQNPRHKITKRGQNVTFRCDPISEHNRLYWYRQTLGQGPEFLTYFQNEAQLEKSRLLSDRFSAERPKGSFSTLEIQRTEQGDSAMYLCASSLAPGAATNEKLFFGSGTQLSVL.

Only a few counts were recorded for this clonotype. This chain connects TRBV24-1 to TRBJ2-1, with 7 nucleotides matching TRBD1. Per the germline V gene, CDR1 is KGHDR and CDR2 is SFDVKD. The trim removed 5 bases at V and 1 base at J, leaving 7 bases unmatched. The CDR3 is made up of 16 amino acids. CDR3 DNA: TGTGCCACCAGTGGTTCCGGGACAGTGTCCTACAATGAGCAGTTCTTC. It yields the protein CATSGSGTVSYNEQFF.

This chain links TRBV6-5 with TRBJ2-3; 7 bases agree with TRBD2. CDR1 is MNHEY, CDR2 SVGAGI, per germline. With V trimmed by 6 bases and J by 5 bases, 5 bases remained unmatched. CDR3 length equals 13 residues. The CDR3 spells CASSQGGVDTQYF. CDR3 DNA: TGTGCCAGCAGCCAGGGAGGGGTAGATACGCAGTATTTT.